This TCR beta chain was recovered during a study of vaccination and CD4 T cells after COVID-19. Across the study: In the control cultures, a CEFX pool, an HIV-1 Nef pool, or no peptide was supplied. Study results and caveats: Spike mono-reactivity applied to 304 of 307 vaccine-specific clones detected in convalescent patients.

Treatment meaning: approximately nine-day PBMC culture with coronavirus spike peptide pools or control peptides (ViraFEST assay). Via ViraFEST, peptide pools expanded antigen-specific T cells before TCR sequencing. Each well received a few million PBMCs, cultured with approximately 10 IU/ml IL-2 and roughly 9 ug/ml peptide pools. The Oncomine TCR Beta short-read assay sequenced DNA from cultured CD4+ T cells. MiXCR, applied by TCRdb to the PCR reads, yields one record per CDR3 protein. The profile shows around 10,000 distinct CDR3 sequences, approximately 20% of them singletons. As regards this clonotype: Antigen specificity is unknown.

The CDR3 length is 14 residues. V lost 2 bases to trimming and J lost 6 bases; unmatched junction nucleotides: 7. Germline V gene data show CDR1 as SGHTA and CDR2 as FQGNSA. The chain is built from TRBV7-2 and TRBJ2-7; TRBD1 matches at 7 bases. This sample comprised CD4+ T cells from blood, cultured in vitro, obtained after SARS-CoV-2 vaccination. The TCR originated in a human donor who had recovered from COVID-19. The CDR3 bases are TGTGCCAGCAGCTTAAAGAGGGGGCGATCCGAGCAGTACTTC. Residues: CASSLKRGRSEQYF.